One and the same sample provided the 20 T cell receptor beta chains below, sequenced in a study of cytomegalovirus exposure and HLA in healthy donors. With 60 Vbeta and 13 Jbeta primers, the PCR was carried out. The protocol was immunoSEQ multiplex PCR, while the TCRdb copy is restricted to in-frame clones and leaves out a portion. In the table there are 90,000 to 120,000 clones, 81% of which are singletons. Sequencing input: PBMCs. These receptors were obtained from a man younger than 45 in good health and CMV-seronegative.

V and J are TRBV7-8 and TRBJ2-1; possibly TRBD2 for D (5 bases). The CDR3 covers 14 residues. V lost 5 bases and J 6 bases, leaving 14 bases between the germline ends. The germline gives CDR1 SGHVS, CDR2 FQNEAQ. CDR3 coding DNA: TGTGCCAGCAGCCTACTAGGGTCCCTCAATGAGCAGTTCTTC. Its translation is CASSLLGSLNEQFF.

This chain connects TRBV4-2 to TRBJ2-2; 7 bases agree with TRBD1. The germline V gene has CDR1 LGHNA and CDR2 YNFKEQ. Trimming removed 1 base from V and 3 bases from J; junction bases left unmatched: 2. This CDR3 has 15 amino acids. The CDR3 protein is CASSQGQGDTGELFF. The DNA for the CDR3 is TGTGCCAGCAGCCAAGGGCAGGGGGACACCGGGGAGCTGTTTTTT.

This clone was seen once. The CDR3 DNA reads as TGCAGCGTTGAAGCCCCCGGACAGGCTCTCGAGCAGTACTTC. It specifies CSVEAPGQALEQYF. This chain links TRBV29-1 with TRBJ2-7, with 7 bases fitting TRBD1. CDR1 and CDR2 (germline): SQVTM, ANQGSEA. The CDR3 is 14 amino acids. V was pared by 1 base and J by 6 bases, with 9 bases of the junction left unmatched.

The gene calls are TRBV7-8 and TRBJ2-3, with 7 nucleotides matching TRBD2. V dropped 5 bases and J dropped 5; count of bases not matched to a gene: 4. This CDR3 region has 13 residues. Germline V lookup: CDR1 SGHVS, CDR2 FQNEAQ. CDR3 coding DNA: TGTGCCAGCAGCACCGGGACTAAAGATACGCAGTATTTT. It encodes CASSTGTKDTQYF.

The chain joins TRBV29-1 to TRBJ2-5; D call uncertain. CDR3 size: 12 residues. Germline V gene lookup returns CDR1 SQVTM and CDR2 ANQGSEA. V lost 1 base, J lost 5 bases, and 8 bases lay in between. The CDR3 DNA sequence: TGCAGCGTTGAAGGAGACTTCGAGACCCAGTACTTC. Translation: CSVEGDFETQYF.

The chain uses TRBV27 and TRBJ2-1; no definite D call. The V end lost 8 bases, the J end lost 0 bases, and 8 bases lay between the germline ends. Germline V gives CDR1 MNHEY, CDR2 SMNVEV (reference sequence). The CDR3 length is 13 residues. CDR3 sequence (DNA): TGTGCCAGCCAACAGAGCTCCTACAATGAGCAGTTCTTC. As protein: CASQQSSYNEQFF.

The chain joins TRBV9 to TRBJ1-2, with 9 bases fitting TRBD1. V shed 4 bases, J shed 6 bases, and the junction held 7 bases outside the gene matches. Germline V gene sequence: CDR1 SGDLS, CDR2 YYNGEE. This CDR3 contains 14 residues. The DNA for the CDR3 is TGTGCCAGCAGCCTGACAGGGGGAGGCGATGGCTACACCTTC. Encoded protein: CASSLTGGGDGYTF. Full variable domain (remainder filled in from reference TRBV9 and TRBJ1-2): DSGVTQTPKHLITATGQRVTLRCSPRSGDLSVYWYQQSLDQGLQFLIQYYNGEERAKGNILERFSAQQFPDLHSELNLSSLELGDSALYFCASSLTGGGDGYTFGSGTRLTVV.

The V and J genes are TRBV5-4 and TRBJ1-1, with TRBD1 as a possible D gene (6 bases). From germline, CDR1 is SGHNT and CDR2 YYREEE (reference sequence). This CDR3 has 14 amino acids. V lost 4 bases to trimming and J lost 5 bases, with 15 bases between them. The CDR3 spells CASSPGQSWTEAFF. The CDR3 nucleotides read TGTGCCAGCAGCCCCGGACAGTCATGGACTGAAGCTTTCTTT.

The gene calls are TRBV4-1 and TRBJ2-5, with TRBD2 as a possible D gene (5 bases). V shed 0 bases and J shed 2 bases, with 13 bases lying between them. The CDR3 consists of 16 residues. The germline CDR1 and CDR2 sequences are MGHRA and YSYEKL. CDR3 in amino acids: CASSQDKADLQETQYF. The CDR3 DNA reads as TGCGCCAGCAGCCAAGATAAAGCGGACTTACAAGAGACCCAGTACTTC.

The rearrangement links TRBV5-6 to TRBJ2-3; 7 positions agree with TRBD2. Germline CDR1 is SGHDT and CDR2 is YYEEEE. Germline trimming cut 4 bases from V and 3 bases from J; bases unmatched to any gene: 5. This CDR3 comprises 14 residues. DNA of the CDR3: TGTGCCAGCAGCCCTGGGCGGGGGACAGATACGCAGTATTTT. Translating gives CASSPGRGTDTQYF.

CDR3 sequence reads: CASSRGGSSYNEQFF. The DNA of the CDR3 is TGTGCCAGCAGCCGCGGGGGAAGCTCCTACAATGAGCAGTTCTTC. The genes are TRBV13 and TRBJ2-1; the match to TRBD2 covers 7 bases. The V gene's germline CDR1 is PRHDT and CDR2 FYEKMQ (reference sequence). Germline trimming cut 5 bases from V and 0 bases from J; bases unmatched to any gene: 4. This CDR3 has 15 amino acids.

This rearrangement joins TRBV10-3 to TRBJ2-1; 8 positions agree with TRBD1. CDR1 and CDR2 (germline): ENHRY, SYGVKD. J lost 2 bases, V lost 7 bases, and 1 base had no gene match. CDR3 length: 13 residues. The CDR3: CAITDRAYNEQFF. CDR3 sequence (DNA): TGTGCCATCACGGACAGGGCCTACAATGAGCAGTTCTTC.

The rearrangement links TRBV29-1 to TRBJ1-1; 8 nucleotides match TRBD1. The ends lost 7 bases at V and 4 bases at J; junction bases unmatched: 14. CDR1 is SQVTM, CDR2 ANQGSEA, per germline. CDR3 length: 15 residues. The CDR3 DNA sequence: TGCAGCGCCTTTAGGACAGGGAGTGTGGGCACTGAAGCTTTCTTT. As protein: CSAFRTGSVGTEAFF.

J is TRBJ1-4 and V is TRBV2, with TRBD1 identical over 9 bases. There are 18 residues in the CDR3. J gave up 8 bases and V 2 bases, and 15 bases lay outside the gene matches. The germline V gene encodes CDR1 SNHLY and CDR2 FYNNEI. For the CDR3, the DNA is TGTGCCAGCAGTGAACCTTGGGACAGGGCGGGTCTTTCGGAAAAACTGTTTTTT. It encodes CASSEPWDRAGLSEKLFF.

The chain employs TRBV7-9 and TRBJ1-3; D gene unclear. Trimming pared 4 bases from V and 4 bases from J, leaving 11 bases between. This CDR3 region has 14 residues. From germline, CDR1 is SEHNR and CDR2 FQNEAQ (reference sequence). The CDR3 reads CASSSYLRGNTIYF. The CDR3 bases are TGTGCCAGCAGCTCTTACCTGAGGGGAAACACCATATATTTT.

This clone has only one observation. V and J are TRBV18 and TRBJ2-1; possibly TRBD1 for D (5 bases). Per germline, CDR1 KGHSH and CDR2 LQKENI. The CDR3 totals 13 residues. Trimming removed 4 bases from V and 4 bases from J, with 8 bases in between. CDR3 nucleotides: TGTGCCAGCTCACAGGACATATACAATGAGCAGTTCTTC. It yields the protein CASSQDIYNEQFF.

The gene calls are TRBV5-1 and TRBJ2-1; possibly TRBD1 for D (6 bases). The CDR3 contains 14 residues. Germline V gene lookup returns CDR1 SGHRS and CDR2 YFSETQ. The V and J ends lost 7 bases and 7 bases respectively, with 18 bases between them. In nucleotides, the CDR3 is TGCGCCAGCTCCCCCCTAAAGGGGGTGAATGAGCAGTTCTTC. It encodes CASSPLKGVNEQFF.

This CDR3 reads CASSLLSVNEQYF. DNA of the CDR3: TGTGCCAGCAGCTTACTTTCAGTTAACGAGCAGTACTTC. The chain links TRBV7-9 to TRBJ2-7; D is unclear. The CDR3 totals 13 residues. Germline CDR1 reads SEHNR; CDR2 reads FQNEAQ (reference sequence). V was clipped by 2 bases and J by 5 bases, with 10 bases between them.

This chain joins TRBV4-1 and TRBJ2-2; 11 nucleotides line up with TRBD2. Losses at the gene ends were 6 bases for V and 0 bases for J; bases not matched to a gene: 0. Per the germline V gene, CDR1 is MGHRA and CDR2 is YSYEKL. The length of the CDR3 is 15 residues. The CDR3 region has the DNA TGCGCCAGCAGACTAGCGGGGGCGAACACCGGGGAGCTGTTTTTT. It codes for CASRLAGANTGELFF.

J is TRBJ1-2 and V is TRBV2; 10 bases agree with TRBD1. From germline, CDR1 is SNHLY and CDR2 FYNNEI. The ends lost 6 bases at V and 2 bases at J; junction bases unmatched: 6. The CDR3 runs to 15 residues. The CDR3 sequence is CASRSPGQGNYGYTF. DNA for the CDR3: TGTGCCAGCAGGTCGCCGGGACAGGGGAACTATGGCTACACCTTC.